This T cell receptor (beta chain) was found in a study of regulatory T cells in long-lasting Graves disease. Study conclusions and caveats: New patients shared fewer public clonotypes (approximately 1,000) than persistent patients did (approximately 3,000). It was possible that the small sample size reduced accuracy.

Both iRepertoire HTBI primers and Arm-PCR of CDR3 regions were used to build the TCR beta libraries. TCRdb used MiXCR to reprocess the multiplex PCR reads, holding one entry per CDR3 protein. The repertoire includes 450,000 or so distinct CDR3 sequences, roughly 22% of them detected once, and around 13% sits in the top ten. This clonotype came up many times. What it recognizes is unknown. Documented time point: persistent/refractory GD, antithyroid drugs over 5 years with positive TRAb. Generation of the TCR library employed RNA extracted from PBMCs. Sequencing was performed on peripheral blood mononuclear cells (PBMCs), taken when the disease was refractory, from a patient treated with antithyroid drugs. The receptor's source is a female donor with Graves disease.

This CDR3 reads CASSSGQGLPQHF. The DNA for the CDR3 is TGTGCCAGCAGTTCCGGACAGGGTCTGCCCCAGCATTTT. The gene calls are TRBV12-3 or TRBV12-4 and TRBJ1-5; 8 bases fit TRBD1. This CDR3 contains 13 residues. Trimming at V came to 4 bases and at J to 9 bases, leaving 5 bases not matched to a gene.